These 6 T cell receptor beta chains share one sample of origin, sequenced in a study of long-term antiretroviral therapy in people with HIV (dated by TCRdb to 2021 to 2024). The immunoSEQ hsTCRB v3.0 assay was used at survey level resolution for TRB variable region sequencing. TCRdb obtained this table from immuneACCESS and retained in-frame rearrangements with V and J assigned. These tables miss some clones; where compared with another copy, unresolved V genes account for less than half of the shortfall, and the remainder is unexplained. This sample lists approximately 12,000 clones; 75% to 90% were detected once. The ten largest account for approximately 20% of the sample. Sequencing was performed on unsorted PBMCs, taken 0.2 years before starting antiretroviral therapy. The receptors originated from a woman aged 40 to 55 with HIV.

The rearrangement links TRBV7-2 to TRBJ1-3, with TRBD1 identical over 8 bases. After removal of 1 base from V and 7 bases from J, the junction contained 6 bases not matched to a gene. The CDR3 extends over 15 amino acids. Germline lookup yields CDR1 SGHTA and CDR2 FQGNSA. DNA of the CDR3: TGTGCCAGCAGCTTAGGGGGACAGGATCGGAACACCATATATTTT. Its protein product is CASSLGGQDRNTIYF.

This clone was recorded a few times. The CDR3 sequence: CASINSGGGGNTIYF. The CDR3 region has the DNA TGTGCCAGCATCAACAGCGGGGGTGGTGGAAACACCATATATTTT. V gene TRBV2 combines with J gene TRBJ1-3, with D possibly matching TRBD1 (5 bases). The CDR3 covers 15 residues. Looked up from germline, CDR1 is SNHLY and CDR2 is FYNNEI. Deletions cut 7 bases from V and 3 bases from J, with 16 bases between.

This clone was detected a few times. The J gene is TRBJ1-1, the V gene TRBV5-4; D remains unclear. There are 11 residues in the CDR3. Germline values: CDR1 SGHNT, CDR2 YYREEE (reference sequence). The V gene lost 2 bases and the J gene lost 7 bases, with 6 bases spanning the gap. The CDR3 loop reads CASSFGIEAFF. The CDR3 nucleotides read TGTGCCAGCAGCTTTGGGATTGAAGCTTTCTTT.

Here the CDR3 DNA reads TGTGCCAGCAGCCCAACGGAGGGGACGCGTGGCTACACCTTC. Encoded protein: CASSPTEGTRGYTF. The gene calls are TRBV5-6 and TRBJ1-2; possibly TRBD1 for D (5 bases). This CDR3 region has 14 residues. Deletions cut 4 bases from V and 7 bases from J, with 17 bases between. Germline V CDR1 and CDR2: SGHDT, YYEEEE.

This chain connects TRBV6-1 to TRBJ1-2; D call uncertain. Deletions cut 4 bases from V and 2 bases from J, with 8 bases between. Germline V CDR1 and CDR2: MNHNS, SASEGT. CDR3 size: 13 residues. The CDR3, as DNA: TGTGCCAGCAGTGGGCGTCCCAACTATGGCTACACCTTC. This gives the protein CASSGRPNYGYTF.

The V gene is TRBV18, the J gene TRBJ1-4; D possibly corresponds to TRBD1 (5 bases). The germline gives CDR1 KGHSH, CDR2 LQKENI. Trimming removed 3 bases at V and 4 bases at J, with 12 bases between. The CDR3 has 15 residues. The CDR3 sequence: CASSPASGGNEKLFF. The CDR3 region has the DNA TGTGCCAGCTCACCGGCCTCCGGGGGTAATGAAAAACTGTTTTTT.